This TCR beta chain comes out of a study of cytomegalovirus exposure and HLA in healthy donors. The PCR ran on 60 Vbeta and 13 Jbeta primers. Sequencing used immunoSEQ multiplex PCR; TCRdb keeps in-frame clones, though not all of them. The sample includes 95,000 to 150,000 clones, around 80% of them seen just once. The V and J ends lost 6 bases and 9 bases, in that order; junction bases with no gene match: 14. Germline V gene lookup returns CDR1 MNHEY and CDR2 SMNVEV (reference sequence). CDR3 length equals 14 residues. The sequenced sample was PBMCs. This clonotype was sampled from a woman between 50 and 59 years old in good health and CMV-seropositive. V is TRBV27 and J is TRBJ2-7; TRBD1 matches 7 bases. This CDR3 is CASSDQGDGLWQYF. The DNA of the CDR3 is TGTGCCAGCAGCGATCAGGGGGACGGTCTCTGGCAGTACTTC.